The 22 T cell receptor beta chains reported below all come from one sample, sequenced in a study of blood T cell repertoires in COVID-19. Here immunoSEQ multiplex PCR was the method, and the copy in TCRdb shows in-frame clones only, minus some. The repertoire consists of about 140,000 clones, with 65% to 85% occurring once and the leading ten covering around 8%. The source material was peripheral blood. The receptors shown here come from a human donor in a cohort sampled during active COVID-19.

The chain employs TRBV19 and TRBJ2-7, with 10 bases matching TRBD1. The CDR3 contains 14 residues. V gave up 4 bases and J gave up 3 bases; unmatched junction bases: 3. The germline V gene encodes CDR1 LNHDA and CDR2 SQIVND (reference sequence). The CDR3 sequence is CASSTGTGVYEQYF. The CDR3 DNA is TGTGCCAGTAGTACGGGGACAGGGGTCTACGAGCAGTACTTC.

This chain links TRBV4-2 with TRBJ1-1; tentatively, D is TRBD1 (5 bases). The CDR3 is 13 amino acids. The ends were cut back, 4 bases at V and 0 bases at J, with 6 bases in the middle. Germline V gene sequence: CDR1 LGHNA, CDR2 YNFKEQ. DNA of the CDR3: TGTGCCAGCAGCCCGACAGTGAACACTGAAGCTTTCTTT. Its protein product is CASSPTVNTEAFF.

This rearrangement joins TRBV5-1 to TRBJ1-4; TRBD1 matches 8 bases. The ends lost 7 bases at V and 8 bases at J; junction bases unmatched: 13. The germline CDR1 and CDR2 sequences are SGHRS and YFSETQ. CDR3 size: 15 residues. The CDR3 sequence: CASRKPTGVEEKLFF. The CDR3 DNA follows: TGCGCCAGCCGGAAACCGACAGGGGTAGAAGAAAAACTGTTTTTT.

The table lists this clone with a few counts. The chain uses TRBV9 and TRBJ2-5; no clear D gene. Trimming shortened V by 0 bases and J by 4 bases, and 7 bases separated the two germline ends. Germline-derived CDR1 and CDR2 are SGDLS and YYNGEE. The CDR3 is 13 amino acids. The CDR3 sequence is CASSVVFSETQYF. The CDR3 DNA reads as TGTGCCAGCAGCGTAGTTTTCTCAGAGACCCAGTACTTC.

The rearrangement joins TRBV7-9 to TRBJ2-7; 12 bases match TRBD1. The V gene's germline CDR1 is SEHNR and CDR2 FQNEAQ (reference sequence). Trimming took 4 bases from V and 6 from J; bases not matched to a gene: 10. CDR3 length equals 16 residues. The chain's CDR3 is CASSSQLGQGAGEQYF. The CDR3 DNA sequence: TGTGCCAGCAGCTCTCAGTTGGGACAGGGGGCGGGCGAGCAGTACTTC.

The chain recombines TRBV10-3 with TRBJ1-2; no clear D. This CDR3 comprises 12 residues. Germline V gives CDR1 ENHRY, CDR2 SYGVKD. Trimming shortened V by 3 bases and J by 7 bases, and 9 bases separated the two germline ends. The DNA of the CDR3 is TGTGCCATCAGTGACGGAGGAACTGGCTACACCTTC. Translating it yields CAISDGGTGYTF.

CDR3 DNA: TGCAGTGCTAGTGAGAGACGGGGAAAGGCCTATGGCTACACCTTC. Its protein product is CSASERRGKAYGYTF. The V gene is TRBV20-1, the J gene TRBJ1-2, with unresolved D. Germline V lookup: CDR1 DFQATT, CDR2 SNEGSKA (reference sequence). The germline V and J ends were trimmed by 3 bases and 4 bases, with 18 bases remaining between them. CDR3 length: 15 amino acids.

This clone appeared a few times. CDR3 bases: TGCAGTGCTAGTCAGGGAAGGGAAAAACTGTTTTTT. Translation gives CSASQGREKLFF. The chain couples TRBV20-1 to TRBJ1-4; D possibly corresponds to TRBD1 (5 bases). The germline V gene has CDR1 DFQATT and CDR2 SNEGSKA (reference sequence). V lost 3 bases, J lost 8 bases, and 10 bases lay in between. The CDR3 is made up of 12 amino acids.

This chain uses TRBV11-1 with TRBJ1-1; 8 nucleotides match TRBD1. The CDR3 sequence is 14 residues long. Trimming removed 3 bases from V and 5 bases from J; junction bases left unmatched: 5. CDR1 and CDR2 from the germline V gene are SGHAT and FQDESV (reference sequence). The DNA for the CDR3 is TGTGCCAGCAGCTTTCCGGGACAGGCGACTGAAGCTTTCTTT. Its protein product is CASSFPGQATEAFF.

This clone was detected only a few times. CDR3: CASSRTAGQGAGYYEQYF. The CDR3 nucleotides are TGCGCCAGCAGCCGAACAGCGGGACAGGGGGCGGGCTACTACGAGCAGTACTTC. The rearrangement links TRBV5-1 to TRBJ2-7, with 12 bases fitting TRBD1. CDR1 is SGHRS and CDR2 is YFSETQ in the germline V gene. With V trimmed by 4 bases and J by 3 bases, 14 bases remained unmatched. This CDR3 region has 18 residues. Based on the CDR3 plus reference TRBV5-1 and TRBJ2-7, the full variable domain is KAGVTQTPRYLIKTRGQQVTLSCSPISGHRSVSWYQQTPGQGLQFLFEYFSETQRNKGNFPGRFSGRQFSNSRSEMNVSTLELGDSALYLCASSRTAGQGAGYYEQYFGPGTRLTVT.

The chain combines TRBV5-4 with TRBJ1-4, with 7 bases identical to TRBD1. Trimming removed 3 bases from V and 3 bases from J; junction bases left unmatched: 11. Germline values: CDR1 SGHNT, CDR2 YYREEE (reference sequence). The CDR3 spans 17 residues. In DNA, the CDR3 is TGTGCCAGCAGCTCACGAGGGGGCTTAGGAGCTAATGAAAAACTGTTTTTT. Translating gives CASSSRGGLGANEKLFF.

This chain joins TRBV6-5 and TRBJ2-7; 7 bases match TRBD1. The CDR3 loop spans 14 amino acids. Per germline, CDR1 MNHEY and CDR2 SVGAGI. The trim removed 2 bases at V and 6 bases at J, leaving 7 bases unmatched. CDR3 loop: CASSYRAQGPEQYF. The CDR3 DNA reads TGTGCCAGCAGTTACCGGGCACAGGGGCCCGAGCAGTACTTC.

The CDR3 reads CASSLGGDYGYTF. For the CDR3, the DNA is TGTGCCAGCTCACTAGGAGGGGACTATGGCTACACCTTC. The chain links TRBV18 to TRBJ1-2, with D possibly being TRBD1 (5 bases). CDR1 and CDR2 from the germline V gene are KGHSH and LQKENI. The CDR3 length is 13 residues. Trimming shortened V by 4 bases and J by 3 bases, and 9 bases separated the two germline ends.

The V call is TRBV4-2, the J call TRBJ2-3; D is undetermined. V lost 6 bases to trimming and J lost 0 bases, with 7 bases between them. CDR1 is LGHNA and CDR2 is YNFKEQ in the germline V gene. CDR3 length: 13 residues. The CDR3 DNA follows: TGTGCCAGCAGGACAACTAGCACAGATACGCAGTATTTT. Translated, it gives CASRTTSTDTQYF.

The V call is TRBV2, the J call TRBJ1-2; D possibly corresponds to TRBD1 (5 bases). CDR1 and CDR2 (germline): SNHLY, FYNNEI. V lost 8 bases, J lost 4 bases, and 11 bases lay in between. The CDR3 runs 12 residues. The chain's CDR3 is CASAGPSYGYTF. The CDR3 coding sequence is TGTGCCAGCGCAGGGCCAAGCTATGGCTACACCTTC.

The chain joins TRBV6-1 to TRBJ2-3; TRBD2 matches at 12 bases. This CDR3 is built from 16 residues. Looked up from germline, CDR1 is MNHNS and CDR2 is SASEGT. Trimming removed 2 bases from V and 4 bases from J; junction bases left unmatched: 4. The CDR3 DNA reads TGTGCCAGCAGTGAAAGCCTAGCGGGGGGGCCAGATACGCAGTATTTT. Protein product: CASSESLAGGPDTQYF.

On this clone: The junction departs from the called germline gene at one end, perhaps through a read error. The rearrangement links TRBV7-7 to TRBJ2-5; D may be TRBD1 (6 bases). CDR3 length: 15 amino acids. Looked up from germline, CDR1 is SSHAT and CDR2 is FNYEAQ (reference sequence). The CDR3 sequence: CASSLSGQNRETQYF. DNA for the CDR3: TGTGCTAGCAGCTTATCGGGACAAAATCGAGAGACCCAGTACTTC.

The chain couples TRBV9 to TRBJ1-2; 8 bases align to TRBD1. Looked up from germline, CDR1 is SGDLS and CDR2 is YYNGEE. This CDR3 has 15 amino acids. J was trimmed by 3 bases and V by 3 bases; bases with no gene match: 7. Here the CDR3 reads CASSATGVFDYGYTF. The CDR3 DNA reads TGTGCCAGCAGCGCGACAGGGGTCTTCGACTATGGCTACACCTTC. Based on the CDR3 plus reference TRBV9 and TRBJ1-2, the full variable domain is DSGVTQTPKHLITATGQRVTLRCSPRSGDLSVYWYQQSLDQGLQFLIQYYNGEERAKGNILERFSAQQFPDLHSELNLSSLELGDSALYFCASSATGVFDYGYTFGSGTRLTVV.

The chain couples TRBV9 to TRBJ1-2; TRBD1 agrees at 8 bases. Germline loops: CDR1 SGDLS, CDR2 YYNGEE. V shed 5 bases and J 1 base; nucleotides not matched to a gene: 10. The CDR3 length is 16 residues. The CDR3 spells CASRGTSRGLNYGYTF. The CDR3 DNA reads TGTGCCAGCAGGGGCACTAGCAGGGGGCTTAACTATGGCTACACCTTC.

The V call is TRBV19, the J call TRBJ2-7, with 11 bases that match TRBD1. V trimming: 3 bases; J trimming: 2 bases; junction bases outside the gene matches: 6. CDR3 size: 16 residues. Germline lookup yields CDR1 LNHDA and CDR2 SQIVND (reference sequence). The CDR3 sequence: CASSIPRTGGPYEQYF. In DNA form, the CDR3 reads TGTGCCAGTAGTATCCCTAGGACAGGGGGCCCCTACGAGCAGTACTTC.

The table lists this clone with a count of one. V is TRBV25-1 and J is TRBJ2-5; 11 bases agree with TRBD2. There are 17 residues in the CDR3. V was clipped by 7 bases and J by 5 bases; unmatched bases: 15. Per the germline V gene, CDR1 is MGHDK and CDR2 is SYGVNS. CDR3 bases: TGTGCCAGCACCTCCGAGGGTAGCGGGGGGGCGTGGGAGACCCAGTACTTC. Translation: CASTSEGSGGAWETQYF.

The V call is TRBV10-3, the J call TRBJ2-2; a weak D match, TRBD2 (5 bases). V lost 2 bases to trimming and J lost 7 bases, with 5 bases between them. CDR3 length: 12 amino acids. From germline, CDR1 is ENHRY and CDR2 SYGVKD. CDR3 sequence reads: CAISERDGELFF. In nucleotides, the CDR3 is TGTGCCATCAGTGAGCGGGACGGGGAGCTGTTTTTT.